A selection of T cell receptor beta chains follows, all from one sample in a study of blood T cell repertoires in COVID-19. Using immunoSEQ multiplex PCR, the repertoire was profiled, and TCRdb retains in-frame clones only, with some absent. Of around 250,000 clones detected, 86% appear once; the ten largest clones hold 9% to 15%. The sequenced material came from peripheral blood. The receptors were sampled from an elderly man with acute or convalescent COVID-19. Each CDR3 is given with its conserved first and last residue. Each record gives: V gene, D gene, J gene, CDR3 protein, CDR3 DNA. The D gene is left open where the match is weak.

V gene: TRBV19; D gene: TRBD1; J gene: TRBJ2-5; CDR3 protein: CASSTGGAKTQYF; CDR3 DNA: TGTGCCAGTAGTACAGGGGGCGCAAAGACCCAGTACTTC
V gene: TRBV7-9; D gene: -; J gene: TRBJ1-1; CDR3 protein: CASSFQNTEAFF; CDR3 DNA: TGTGCCAGCAGCTTCCAGAACACTGAAGCTTTCTTT
V gene: TRBV7-2; D gene: -; J gene: TRBJ1-2; CDR3 protein: CASSLGEVSGYGYTF; CDR3 DNA: TGTGCCAGCAGCTTAGGAGAAGTGTCGGGCTATGGCTACACCTTC
V gene: TRBV6-2/TRBV6-3; D gene: TRBD2; J gene: TRBJ2-4; CDR3 protein: CASSYGAGGPEDIQYF; CDR3 DNA: TGTGCCAGCAGTTACGGGGCGGGGGGGCCGGAGGACATTCAGTACTTC
V gene: TRBV28; D gene: TRBD1; J gene: TRBJ2-2; CDR3 protein: CASSSTGYTGELFF; CDR3 DNA: TGTGCCAGCAGTTCGACAGGGTACACCGGGGAGCTGTTTTTT
V gene: TRBV27; D gene: -; J gene: TRBJ2-1; CDR3 protein: CASSLSAGLNEQFF; CDR3 DNA: TGTGCCAGCAGTTTATCCGCAGGGTTGAATGAGCAGTTCTTC
V gene: TRBV9; D gene: -; J gene: TRBJ2-2; CDR3 protein: CASSVGQGGDTGELFF; CDR3 DNA: TGTGCCAGCAGCGTAGGGCAGGGAGGAGATACCGGGGAGCTGTTTTTT
V gene: TRBV5-6; D gene: TRBD1; J gene: TRBJ2-3; CDR3 protein: CASSSELTGTDTQYF; CDR3 DNA: TGTGCCAGCAGCTCCGAACTGACAGGGACAGATACGCAGTATTTT
V gene: TRBV13; D gene: -; J gene: TRBJ1-2; CDR3 protein: CASSLNRDNYGYTF; CDR3 DNA: TGTGCCAGCAGCTTGAACAGGGATAACTATGGCTACACCTTC
V gene: TRBV5-6; D gene: TRBD2; J gene: TRBJ2-5; CDR3 protein: CASSLFLRAGGGETQYF; CDR3 DNA: TGTGCCAGCAGCTTATTTCTCCGAGCGGGAGGGGGGGAGACCCAGTACTTC